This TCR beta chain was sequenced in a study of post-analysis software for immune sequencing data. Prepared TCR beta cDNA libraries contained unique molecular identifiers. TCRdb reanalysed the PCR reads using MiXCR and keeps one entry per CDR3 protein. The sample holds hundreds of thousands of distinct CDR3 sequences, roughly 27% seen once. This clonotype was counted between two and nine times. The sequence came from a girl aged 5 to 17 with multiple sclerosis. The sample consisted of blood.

DNA of the CDR3: TGTGCCAGCAGCTTAGGGATCCTCGGCGATACGCAGTATTTT. This sequence encodes CASSLGILGDTQYF. The chain combines TRBV7-2 with TRBJ2-3; D gene uncertain. The CDR3 contains 14 residues. From germline, CDR1 is SGHTA and CDR2 FQGNSA. Trimming pared 1 base from V and 6 bases from J, leaving 11 bases between.